These 10 T cell receptor beta chains share one sample of origin, sequenced in a study of shared clonotypes between healthy human individuals. Sequencing used immunoSEQ multiplex PCR; TCRdb keeps in-frame clones, though not all of them. This sample has about 1.1 million clones, with about four fifths found just once. The sequencing sample was made of memory CD4+ T cells from PBMCs. Subset: CD45RA-negative fraction. The receptors here all came from a man younger than 35 in good health. Some clones in this sample may be carry-over from other donors' samples.

This clone came up once. The V and J genes are TRBV7-9 and TRBJ1-2, with D possibly being TRBD1 (5 bases). This CDR3 region has 12 residues. CDR1 SEHNR and CDR2 FQNEAQ come from the germline V gene (reference sequence). Between the trimmed V and J ends, which lost 5 bases and 7 bases, there was a span of 11 bases. CDR3 DNA sequence: TGTGCCAGCAGCACCCAGGGCCGTGGCTACACCTTC. This translates into CASSTQGRGYTF.

The genes are TRBV7-2 and TRBJ2-7; tentatively, D is TRBD2 (5 bases). In germline, CDR1 is SGHTA, CDR2 FQGNSA. This CDR3 is 14 amino acids long. V lost 1 base and J lost 2, with 9 bases in between. The CDR3 loop reads CASSLEAVTYEQYF. CDR3 DNA sequence: TGTGCCAGCAGCTTAGAAGCGGTAACCTACGAGCAGTACTTC.

The chain has TRBV5-4 and TRBJ2-3; possibly TRBD2 for D (5 bases). CDR1 and CDR2 from the germline V gene are SGHNT and YYREEE (reference sequence). V lost 1 base and J lost 3, with 15 bases in between. This CDR3 contains 16 residues. The CDR3 loop reads CASSLNRGGGTDTQYF. In DNA, the CDR3 is TGTGCCAGCAGCTTGAACCGAGGAGGCGGGACAGATACGCAGTATTTT.

The V gene is TRBV5-8, the J gene TRBJ2-7, with D perhaps TRBD2 (6 bases). This CDR3 comprises 14 residues. V lost 1 base and J lost 5, with 13 bases in between. CDR1 and CDR2 (germline): SGHTS, YDEGEE. The DNA for the CDR3 is TGTGCCAGCAGCTTGACCGCGGGGATTAACGAGCAGTACTTC. Encoded protein: CASSLTAGINEQYF.

The genes are TRBV9 and TRBJ2-5; 8 bases line up with TRBD2. V was pared by 4 bases and J by 5 bases, with 7 bases of the junction left unmatched. The CDR3 has 14 amino acids. The germline CDR1 and CDR2 sequences are SGDLS and YYNGEE. The CDR3 DNA reads TGTGCCAGCAGCCCTCGGGGGGGGCGCGAGACCCAGTACTTC. It encodes CASSPRGGRETQYF.

This clone was seen a single time. This chain connects TRBV6-6 to TRBJ1-1; 8 positions agree with TRBD1. The CDR3 is 16 residues long. V shed 5 bases, J shed 2 bases, and the junction held 10 bases outside the gene matches. CDR1 and CDR2 (germline): MNHNY, SVGAGI (reference sequence). For the CDR3, the DNA is TGTGCCAGCAGTCCCCCCGCGGGACAGGAAAACACTGAAGCTTTCTTT. Translation gives CASSPPAGQENTEAFF.

The V and J genes are TRBV6-1 and TRBJ1-2; possibly TRBD1 for D (5 bases). Trimming removed 8 bases from V and 4 bases from J, with 14 bases in between. This CDR3 is built from 13 residues. The germline V gene has CDR1 MNHNS and CDR2 SASEGT. In DNA, the CDR3 is TGTGCCAGCCGGGGGTTTTTGGTCTATGGCTACACCTTC. Amino acids: CASRGFLVYGYTF.

The rearrangement joins TRBV27 to TRBJ2-5; D is uncertain. CDR3 length: 13 amino acids. Trimming cost V 10 bases and J 3 bases, with 15 bases left between them. Looked up from germline, CDR1 is MNHEY and CDR2 is SMNVEV (reference sequence). This CDR3 reads CATGSRLKETQYF. The CDR3 DNA sequence: TGTGCCACTGGGTCCCGGCTAAAAGAGACCCAGTACTTC.

The V call is TRBV27, the J call TRBJ1-1; TRBD1 is a possible D gene (6 bases). The CDR3 runs 14 residues. Germline-derived CDR1 and CDR2 are MNHEY and SMNVEV (reference sequence). V dropped 1 base and J dropped 5 bases, with 11 bases sitting between them. For the CDR3, the DNA is TGTGCCAGCAGTTTATATAGACAGGTGACTGAAGCTTTCTTT. Protein product: CASSLYRQVTEAFF.

The chain is built from TRBV6-1 and TRBJ1-4, with TRBD1 matching 9 bases. CDR1 is MNHNS and CDR2 is SASEGT in the germline V gene. This CDR3 has 17 residues. J gave up 0 bases and V 1 base, and 3 bases lay outside the gene matches. The CDR3 protein is CASSEGTGVSTNEKLFF. CDR3 in DNA: TGTGCCAGCAGTGAAGGGACAGGGGTCTCAACTAATGAAAAACTGTTTTTT.